The clone carrying this T cell receptor beta chain was counted at least ten times. This CDR3 comprises 16 residues. The junction had 11 bases not matched to a gene; V was cut back by 6 bases and J by 7 bases. TCRbeta library preparation incorporated unique molecular identifiers. TCRdb fed the PCR reads into MiXCR, producing one record per CDR3 protein. The sample comprises 200,000 to 300,000 distinct CDR3 sequences, 12% of which are singletons, and roughly 2.6% rests with the top ten. This entry belongs to a study of T-cell reconstitution after alpha-beta-depleted transplantation in children. This sequence was found in a human donor who donated a stem cell graft to a child with acute lymphoblastic leukemia. The rearrangement links TRBV12-3 or TRBV12-4 to TRBJ2-7; 14 bases agree with TRBD2. Sample: PBMCs from the stem cell graft donor, taken from the stem cell graft. CDR3 DNA: TGTGCCAGCAGGTTAAGCGGGACTAGCGGGAGAAGGGAGCAGTACTTC. This encodes CASRLSGTSGRREQYF.